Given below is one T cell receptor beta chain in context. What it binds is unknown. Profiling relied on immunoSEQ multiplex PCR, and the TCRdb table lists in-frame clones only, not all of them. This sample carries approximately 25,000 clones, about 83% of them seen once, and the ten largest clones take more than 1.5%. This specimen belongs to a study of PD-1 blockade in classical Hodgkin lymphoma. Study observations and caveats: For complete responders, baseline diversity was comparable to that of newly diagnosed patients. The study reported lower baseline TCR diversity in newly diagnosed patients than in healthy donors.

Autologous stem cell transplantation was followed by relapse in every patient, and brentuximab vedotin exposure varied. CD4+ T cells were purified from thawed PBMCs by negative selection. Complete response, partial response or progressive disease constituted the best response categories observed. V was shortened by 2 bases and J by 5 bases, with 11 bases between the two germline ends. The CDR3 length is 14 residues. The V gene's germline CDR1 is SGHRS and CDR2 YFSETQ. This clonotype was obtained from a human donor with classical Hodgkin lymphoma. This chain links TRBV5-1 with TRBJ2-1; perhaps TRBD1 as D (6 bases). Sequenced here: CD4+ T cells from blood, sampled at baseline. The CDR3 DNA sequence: TGCGCCAGCAGCTTAACAGGGCGTAACAATGAGCAGTTCTTC. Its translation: CASSLTGRNNEQFF.